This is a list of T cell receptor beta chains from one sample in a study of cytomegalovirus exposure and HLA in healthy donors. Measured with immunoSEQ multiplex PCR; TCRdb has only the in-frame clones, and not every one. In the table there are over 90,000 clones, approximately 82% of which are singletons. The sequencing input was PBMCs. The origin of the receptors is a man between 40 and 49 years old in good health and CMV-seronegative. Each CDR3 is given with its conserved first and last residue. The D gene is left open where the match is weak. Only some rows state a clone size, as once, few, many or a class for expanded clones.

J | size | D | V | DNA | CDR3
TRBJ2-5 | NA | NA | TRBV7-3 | TGTGCCAGCAGCTTCTTGGGGGCAGAGACCCAGTACTTC | CASSFLGAETQYF
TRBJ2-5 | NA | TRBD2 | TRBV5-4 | TGTGCCAGCAGCGGGGGACTAGTGCAAGAGACCCAGTACTTC | CASSGGLVQETQYF
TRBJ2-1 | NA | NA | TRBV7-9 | TGTGCCGGAGAGGACGGACTGAATGAGCAGTTCTTC | CAGEDGLNEQFF
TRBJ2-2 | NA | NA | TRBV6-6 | TGTGCCAGTTCGAAGGGAGGGGGATTTAACACCGGGGAGCTGTTTTTT | CASSKGGGFNTGELFF
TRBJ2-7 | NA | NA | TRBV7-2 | TGTGCCAGCAGCGAGGGATCAGCCTCTAGCTCCTACGAGCAGTACTTC | CASSEGSASSSYEQYF
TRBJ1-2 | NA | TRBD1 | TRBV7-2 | TGTGCCAGCAGGGTGGTGACAGGGGAATCTGGCTACACCTTC | CASRVVTGESGYTF
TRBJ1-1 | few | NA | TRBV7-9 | TGTGCCAGCAGCTTAGGGGCAGGGAACACTGAAGCTTTCTTT | CASSLGAGNTEAFF
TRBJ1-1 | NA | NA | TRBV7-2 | TGTGCCAGCAGCCAACATATGAACACTGAAGCTTTCTTT | CASSQHMNTEAFF
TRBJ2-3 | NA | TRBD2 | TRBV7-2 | TGTGCCAGCAGCCTATCTAGCGGGGGCCTCTACACAGATACGCAGTATTTT | CASSLSSGGLYTDTQYF
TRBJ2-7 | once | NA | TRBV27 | TGTGCCAGCAGTTTAGCAGGGGTGGACTCCGAGCAGTACTTC | CASSLAGVDSEQYF
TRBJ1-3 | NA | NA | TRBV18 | TGTGCCAGCTCACCGTCCCCGGGTTCAGAAGGAAACACCATATATTTT | CASSPSPGSEGNTIYF
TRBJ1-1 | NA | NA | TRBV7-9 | TGTTCCAGCAGCTTAGATCTTGAAGCTTTCTTT | CSSSLDLEAFF
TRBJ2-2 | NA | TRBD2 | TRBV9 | TGTGCCAGCAGTCTAACCCCGGGACTAGGGTCGGTCGGGGAGCTGTTTTTT | CASSLTPGLGSVGELFF
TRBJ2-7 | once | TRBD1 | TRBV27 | TGTGCCAGCAGTTCCGAGGGACAGGGGGACTACGAGCAGTACTTC | CASSSEGQGDYEQYF
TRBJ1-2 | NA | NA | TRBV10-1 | TGCGCCAGCAGGGCGGGGTGGGATGAGGGTGGGAACTATGGCTACACCTTC | CASRAGWDEGGNYGYTF
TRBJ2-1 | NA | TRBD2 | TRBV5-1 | TGCGCCAGCAGCTTGGCGGGACTAGCGGGGGGGAGAGCCTACAATGAGCAGTTCTTC | CASSLAGLAGGRAYNEQFF
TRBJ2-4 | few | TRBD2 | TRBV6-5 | TGTGCCAGCAGGGGCAGCGGGGGGGGGAACATTCAGTACTTC | CASRGSGGGNIQYF
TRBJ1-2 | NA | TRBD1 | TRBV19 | TGTGCCAGTAGTATCCCAGGGGGCAGTTATGGCTACACCTTC | CASSIPGGSYGYTF
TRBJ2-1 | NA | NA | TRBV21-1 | TGTGCCAGCAGCAAAGCGCGCCAGGGGTACCACAATGAGCAGTTCTTC | CASSKARQGYHNEQFF
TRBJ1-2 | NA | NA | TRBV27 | TGTGCCAGCAGTTTTGGCAGGGCAGACTATGGCTACACCTTC | CASSFGRADYGYTF
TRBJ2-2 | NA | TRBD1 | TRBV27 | TGTGCCACCCAAAATGGGACAGCGAACACCGGGGAGCTGTTTTTT | CATQNGTANTGELFF
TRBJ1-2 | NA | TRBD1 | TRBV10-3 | TGTGCCATCAGTGAACCCGACAGGGGACCCGTCGGCTACACCTTC | CAISEPDRGPVGYTF
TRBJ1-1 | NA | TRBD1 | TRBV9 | TGTGCCAGCAGCGAGACAGGGGCCCCCACTGAAGCTTTCTTT | CASSETGAPTEAFF
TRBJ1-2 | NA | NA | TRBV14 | TGTGCCAGCAGCCCCCGCTACAGAAGCTATGGCTACACCTTC | CASSPRYRSYGYTF
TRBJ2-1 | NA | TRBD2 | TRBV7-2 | TGTGCCAGCAGTCGGACTAGCGGGGGCTACAATGAGCAGTTCTTC | CASSRTSGGYNEQFF
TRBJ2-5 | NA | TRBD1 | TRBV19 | TGTGCCAGTAGTTTCAGGGGGCGGGAGACCCAGTACTTC | CASSFRGRETQYF
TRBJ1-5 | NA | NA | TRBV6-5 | TGTGCCAGCAGTTTCGACGGCACCCGGGATCAGCCCCAGCATTTT | CASSFDGTRDQPQHF
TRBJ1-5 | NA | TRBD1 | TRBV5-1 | TGCGCCAGCAGCTTGGAAACAGGGGGAGATCAGCCCCAGCATTTT | CASSLETGGDQPQHF
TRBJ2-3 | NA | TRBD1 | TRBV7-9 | TGTGCCAGCAGCTTGGGACAGGGGGTCTCAGATACGCAGTATTTT | CASSLGQGVSDTQYF
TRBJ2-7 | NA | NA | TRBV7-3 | TGCGCCAGCAGCTTACGCGGGGGCACCGGGGAGCAGTACTTC | CASSLRGGTGEQYF
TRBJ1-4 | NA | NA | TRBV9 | TGTGCCAGCAGCGTGTCGACAGGTGGAAAACTGTTTTTT | CASSVSTGGKLFF
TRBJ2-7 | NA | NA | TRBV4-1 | TGCGCCAGCAGCCAGACGACAGGATCCTACGAGCAGTACTTC | CASSQTTGSYEQYF
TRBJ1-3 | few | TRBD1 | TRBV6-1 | TGTGCCAGCAGCGAGACAGGGGGCGGAAACACCATATATTTT | CASSETGGGNTIYF
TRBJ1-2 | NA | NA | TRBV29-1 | TGCAGCGATAGAGGCAGGGGCTATGGCTACACCTTC | CSDRGRGYGYTF
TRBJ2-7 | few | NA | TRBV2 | TGTGCCAGCAGTGAACAGAACTACGAGCAGTACTTC | CASSEQNYEQYF
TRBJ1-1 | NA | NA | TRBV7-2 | TGTGCCAGCAGCTCTGGAGGACCGCCTTTGAACACTGAAGCTTTCTTT | CASSSGGPPLNTEAFF
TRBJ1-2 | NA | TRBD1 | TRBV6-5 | TGTGCCAGCAGCCCAGACAGGGGAAGGGTTGGCTACACCTTC | CASSPDRGRVGYTF
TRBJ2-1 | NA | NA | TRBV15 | TGTGCCACCAGCAGAGATGGGGGGGCCATTGGCAATGAGCAGTTCTTC | CATSRDGGAIGNEQFF
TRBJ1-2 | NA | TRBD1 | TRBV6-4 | TGTGCCAGCAGTGACGGGACAGGGGTTGGCTATGGCTACACCTTC | CASSDGTGVGYGYTF